This T cell receptor (beta chain) was recovered during a study of cytomegalovirus exposure and HLA in healthy donors (TCRdb year 2017). Study-level background: According to an earlier analysis of 587 of the donors, 200 million or so T cells yielded approximately 120 million unique TCR beta sequences and less than 300 Gb of sequence data. Donor age, sex, ethnicity and CMV serostatus were compiled together with the repertoire data. Class I and class II HLA loci were covered by the typing at four-digit resolution. A later genetic analysis took genome-wide SNP genotypes for about three fifths of the 666 donors and used that subset as a discovery cohort. A handful of DR-DQ haplotypes were treated as single units for association and clustering because of strong linkage in the cohort. Roughly 310 gigabases of sequencing data and tens of millions of unique TCR sequences were included in an early release covering around 600 HLA-typed donors. All discovery cohort repertoires had been generated on a single sequencing platform. Typing coverage varied by locus: roughly 629-630 donors for A, B, C, DRB1 and DQB1; roughly 510 for DQA1; about 570 for DPA1; roughly 450 for DPB1. Of the approximately 400 genotyped donors, around 81% fell in the genetic ancestry cluster associated with self-reported Caucasian donors. To decide whether each TCR beta V gene segment behaved as functional or pseudogenic, an earlier analysis of several hundred of the donors relied on high-throughput TCR beta sequencing. The T cell repertoires of some 670 subjects were profiled by immunosequencing and related to cytomegalovirus serostatus. High-throughput TCR immunosequencing, statistical association of individual TCRs with disease status, and machine learning were combined to predict cytomegalovirus infection status. Among almost 400 genotyped donors of the cohort, an average of 235,054 unique TCR beta nucleotide sequences were sequenced per donor, about a sixth of them non-productive. In addition to the first cohort of 650 to 800 subjects, a separate validation cohort of around 110 different subjects was used. A later analysis re-examined previously published TCR beta repertoires from more than 600 donors and added high-resolution HLA genotyping to investigate patterns of TCR occurrence. The later analysis used no new phenotypic data to find candidate immune exposures, relying instead on TCR beta sequences and their occurrence across donors. The study aimed to test whether cataloging public T cell receptors could reveal signatures of past pathogen exposure. Summary of the overall study and its limitations: A later analysis associated about 17,000 TCR beta sequences with specific HLA alleles at a false discovery rate of 0.05. In a later analysis, most CMV-associated TCR beta chains were found to appear HLA-restricted, with HLA associations seemingly driven largely by CMV exposure. In a later analysis, TCR association rates were found to vary across HLA loci, with the most associated TCRs seen for DRB1 alleles and the fewest for HLA-C alleles. Several of the top co-occurrence clusters appeared to be linked to parvovirus B19, influenza, CMV and Epstein-Barr virus, according to a later analysis. Immune exposure information for the cohort was limited to CMV serostatus. Sequencing depth was assumed to be roughly uniform across donors in the presence/absence analyses, though that assumption may not hold. Compared with the approximately 720-donor mean, donors in an Asian-associated ancestry cluster had fewer N-insertions in productive TCRs, according to a later genetic analysis. A total of 150 to 200 TCR beta chains were listed by the study as associated with cytomegalovirus. The earlier analysis of approximately 540 of the donors excluded some 15 rarely observed V segments, including chromosome 9 orphons, because counts were too low. A further reported finding was that TCR beta sequences accurately predicted the HLA-A and HLA-B alleles for most subjects in the first cohort. The classifier was reported to diagnose cytomegalovirus status with high specificity and sensitivity in both the original and validation cohorts. In this cohort, only TCR beta chains were sequenced, and detectable features were limited by the absence of alpha or paired-chain data. When HLA alleles, especially DR and DQ, strongly co-occurred, attributing TCR associations to individual alleles was difficult. V-gene and J-gene trimming of TCR beta chains was associated with a missense DCLRE1C variant in a later genetic analysis, and the association was replicated in an independent cohort. A cluster of highly shared sequence variants was judged likely to represent a technical artifact of the sequencing pipeline. In vitro tests confirmed that a few of the cytomegalovirus-associated TCR beta chains recognize cytomegalovirus antigens. Linkage disequilibrium might explain the correlated functional status among segregating V segments, but an unknown experimental factor could not be ruled out. Compared with equally common non-associated chains, HLA-associated TCR beta chains in a later analysis were more clonally expanded and had lower generation probabilities. According to the authors, the approach could potentially be generalized to other disease states and immunological phenotypes. In an earlier analysis of some 640 of the donors, most TCR beta V segments were observed in productive rearrangements about 90% or about 30% of the time, broadly matching IMGT annotations. HLA typing was unavailable for some donors at each locus, so association tests used only the typed subset. Most TCR sequences were seen in very few donors, while some public TCRs were found in many individuals.

Library generation was performed with the immunoSEQ multiplex PCR assay. For the multiplex PCR, a mixture combining 60 forward primers for TCR Vbeta segments and 13 reverse primers for TCR Jbeta segments was used. A multiplex PCR assay on genomic DNA amplified the CDR3 region of rearranged TCR beta genes. The amplified TCR beta libraries were sequenced on the Illumina HiSeq System as 87-base-pair reads. Concerning the study's data processing: Across the 500 to 750 repertoires, a later analysis counted 75 million to 90 million unique TCR beta chains, roughly 11 million of which were shared by at least two donors. A nearest-neighbor algorithm error-corrected the raw reads and collapsed the reads into unique sequences, merging closely related sequences to remove PCR and sequencing errors. To assign V, D and J gene segments, CDR3 sequences were aligned to IMGT reference sequences. For a sequence to be retained, at least a six-nucleotide match to both a V gene segment and a J gene segment was required. A rearrangement was called productive if the CDR3 had no stop codons and remained in frame with V and J, and every other rearrangement was called non-productive. Following IMGT convention, CDR3 was defined as the stretch from the second conserved V-encoded cysteine to the conserved J-encoded phenylalanine. In an earlier analysis of 500 to 650 of the donors, sequences lacking an unambiguous match to a single V gene segment were excluded. In an earlier analysis of almost 600 of the donors, a V segment was called functional when productive rearrangements were above 56.7%, and segregating when the standard deviation between donors exceeded 5%. A statistical classification framework was built for diagnosing cytomegalovirus status from the catalog of TCR beta chain sequences. In a later analysis, V and J genes were assigned by comparing TCR nucleotide sequences against IMGT/GENE-DB human TR gene sequences. The TCRdist pipeline was used in a later analysis to assign CDR3 sequences and most-parsimonious VDJ recombination scenarios. In a later analysis, each TCR beta chain was defined by its CDR3 amino acid sequence together with its V-gene family, and reads lacking a unique V-gene family were excluded. A later analysis removed 500 to 650 highly shared, low-generation-probability nucleotide sequences to deal with suspected cross-contamination and a sequencing artifact. For each public chain, a later analysis derived a clonal expansion index from normalized ranks of inferred template counts within each repertoire. In a later analysis, generation probabilities were computed using a VDJ recombination model fitted to out-of-frame rearrangements, and the results were checked against IGoR. Hypergeometric tests were used in a later analysis to score TCR-TCR, TCR-HLA and TCR-CMV co-occurrence, with a repertoire-size bias correction applied to the TCR pairs. In a later analysis, false discovery rates were estimated by permuting HLA or CMV assignments 20 times. In a later analysis, co-occurring TCRs were grouped using DBSCAN, and TCRdist sequence similarity was added for clustering within HLA-allele-positive subsets. For co-occurrence clustering, repertoires with fewer than 30,000 or more than 120,000 public chains were excluded, along with four or five repertoires with anomalous nucleotide sharing. Here the immuneACCESS table is served through TCRdb, limited to in-frame sequences with V and J called. Missing clones are a known gap in these copies; in checked studies unresolved V genes cover under half, and the rest lacks a known reason. The V and J calls and clone size come from that table; D and trimming were worked out from the DNA. The sample yields approximately 140,000 clones; 82% were counted once. The ten most abundant clones make up 2.5% of the sample.

The cohort was made up of around 720 healthy bone marrow donors. At the time of sampling, every cohort member was nominally healthy, though immune exposures that went unrecorded were likely present. The donor was CMV seronegative and belonged to the group of 380 or so seronegative cohort members. Every donor gave a peripheral blood sample, and the peripheral blood mononuclear cells from that sample were used for TCR beta sequencing. Genomic DNA was extracted from the blood cell samples with the Qiagen DNeasy Blood Extraction Kit. For this clone: Its specific antigen is unknown. Qualities for individual bases were not recorded, and no much larger clone is one base off.

The TCR sequence derives from a male donor in good health and CMV-seronegative. Sequencing used PBMCs.

The DNA sequence reads TGTGCCTGGAGTCAGTCGGGTCCCGAGCAGTACTTC. It translates to CAWSQSGPEQYF. The chain uses TRBV30 and TRBJ2-7, with the D gene uncertain. Relative to germline, V is 2 bases shorter and J is 6 bases shorter, with 11 bases between their ends. The cysteine opens and the phenylalanine closes a CDR3 of 12 amino acids. Left in the record is the CDR3 DNA by itself, 36 bases read in frame from the first base. The germline V gene (reference sequence) provides CDR1 GTSNPN and CDR2 SVGIG.